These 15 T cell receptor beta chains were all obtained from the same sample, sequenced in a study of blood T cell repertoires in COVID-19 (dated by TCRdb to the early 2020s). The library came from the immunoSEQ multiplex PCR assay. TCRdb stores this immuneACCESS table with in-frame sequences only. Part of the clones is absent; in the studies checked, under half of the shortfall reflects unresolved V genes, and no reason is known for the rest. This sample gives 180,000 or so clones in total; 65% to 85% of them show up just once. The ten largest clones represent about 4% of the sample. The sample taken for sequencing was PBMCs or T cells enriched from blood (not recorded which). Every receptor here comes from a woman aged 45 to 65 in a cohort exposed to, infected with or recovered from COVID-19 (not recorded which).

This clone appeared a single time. CDR3 region: CASSQRGSGNTIYF. The DNA of the CDR3 is TGTGCCAGCAGCCAAAGAGGCTCTGGAAACACCATATATTTT. V gene TRBV5-4 combines with J gene TRBJ1-3, with D hard to call. Germline CDR1 and CDR2: SGHNT and YYREEE (reference sequence). The CDR3 sequence is 14 residues long. V was clipped by 4 bases and J by 0 bases, with 8 bases between them.

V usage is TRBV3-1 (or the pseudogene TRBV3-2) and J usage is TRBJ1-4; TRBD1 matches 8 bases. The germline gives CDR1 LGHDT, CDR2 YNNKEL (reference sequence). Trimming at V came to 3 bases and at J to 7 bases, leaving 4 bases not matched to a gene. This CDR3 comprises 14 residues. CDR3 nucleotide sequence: TGTGCCAGCAGCCACGGACAGGGACCTGAAAAACTGTTTTTT. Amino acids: CASSHGQGPEKLFF.

CDR3 bases: TGTGCCAGCAGCTTAGCACAGGGGGTGAACACTGAAGCTTTCTTT. Translating gives CASSLAQGVNTEAFF. V is TRBV7-9 and J is TRBJ1-1; TRBD1 matches 8 bases. Germline values: CDR1 SEHNR, CDR2 FQNEAQ (reference sequence). The CDR3 length is 15 residues. V was clipped by 0 bases and J by 0 bases; unmatched bases: 0.

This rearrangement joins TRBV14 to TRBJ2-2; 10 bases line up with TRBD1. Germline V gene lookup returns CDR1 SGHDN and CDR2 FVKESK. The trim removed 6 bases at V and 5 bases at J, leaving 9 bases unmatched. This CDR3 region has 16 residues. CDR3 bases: TGTGCCAGCAGTCACCCGGACAGGGGGTATACCGGGGAGCTGTTTTTT. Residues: CASSHPDRGYTGELFF.

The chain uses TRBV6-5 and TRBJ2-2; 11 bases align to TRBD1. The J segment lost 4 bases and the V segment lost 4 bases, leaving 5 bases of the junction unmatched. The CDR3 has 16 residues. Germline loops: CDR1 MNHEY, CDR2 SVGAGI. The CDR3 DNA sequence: TGTGCCAGCAGTTCGTGGACAGGGGGCCTCACCGGGGAGCTGTTTTTT. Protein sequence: CASSSWTGGLTGELFF.

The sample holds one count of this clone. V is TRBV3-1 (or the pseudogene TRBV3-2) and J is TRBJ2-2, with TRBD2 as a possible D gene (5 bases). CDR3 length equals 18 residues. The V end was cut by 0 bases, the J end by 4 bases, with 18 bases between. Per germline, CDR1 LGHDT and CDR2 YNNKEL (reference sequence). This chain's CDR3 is CASSQDLGIPAGTGELFF. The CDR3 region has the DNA TGTGCCAGCAGCCAAGATCTAGGCATTCCCGCGGGCACCGGGGAGCTGTTTTTT.

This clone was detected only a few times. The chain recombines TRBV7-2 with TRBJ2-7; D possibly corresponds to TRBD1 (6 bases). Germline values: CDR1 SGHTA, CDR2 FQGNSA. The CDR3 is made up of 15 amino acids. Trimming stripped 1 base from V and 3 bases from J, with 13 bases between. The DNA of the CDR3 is TGTGCCAGCAGCTTAGGAGGACAGATCGACTACGAGCAGTACTTC. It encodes CASSLGGQIDYEQYF. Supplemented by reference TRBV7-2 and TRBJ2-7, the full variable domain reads GAGVSQSPSNKVTEKGKDVELRCDPISGHTALYWYRQSLGQGLEFLIYFQGNSAPDKSGLPSDRFSAERTGGSVSTLTIQRTQQEDSAVYLCASSLGGQIDYEQYFGPGTRLTVT.

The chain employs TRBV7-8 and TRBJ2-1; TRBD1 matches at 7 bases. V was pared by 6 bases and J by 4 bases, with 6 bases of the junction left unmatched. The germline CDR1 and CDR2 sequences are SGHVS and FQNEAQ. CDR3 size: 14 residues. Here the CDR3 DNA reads TGTGCCAGCAGGAGAACAGGGGAATACAATGAGCAGTTCTTC. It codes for CASRRTGEYNEQFF.

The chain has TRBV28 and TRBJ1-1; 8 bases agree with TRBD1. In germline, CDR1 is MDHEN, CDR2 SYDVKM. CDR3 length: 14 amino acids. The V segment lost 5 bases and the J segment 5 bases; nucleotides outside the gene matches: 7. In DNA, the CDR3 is TGTGCCAGCAGTGCGACAGGGGATGCGACTGAAGCTTTCTTT. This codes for CASSATGDATEAFF.

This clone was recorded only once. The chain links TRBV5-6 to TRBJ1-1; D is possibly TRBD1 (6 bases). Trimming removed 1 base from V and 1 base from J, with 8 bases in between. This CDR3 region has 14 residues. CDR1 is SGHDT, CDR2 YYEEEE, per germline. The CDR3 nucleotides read TGTGCCAGCAGCTTGCAAGGGGGGAACACTGAAGCTTTCTTT. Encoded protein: CASSLQGGNTEAFF.

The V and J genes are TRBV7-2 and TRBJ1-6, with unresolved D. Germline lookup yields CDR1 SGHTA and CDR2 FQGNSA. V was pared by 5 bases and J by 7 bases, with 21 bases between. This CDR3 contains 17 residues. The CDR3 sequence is CASSLPRVTPGNSPLHF. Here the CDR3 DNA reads TGTGCCAGCAGCCTCCCGCGAGTCACCCCGGGAAATTCACCCCTCCACTTT.

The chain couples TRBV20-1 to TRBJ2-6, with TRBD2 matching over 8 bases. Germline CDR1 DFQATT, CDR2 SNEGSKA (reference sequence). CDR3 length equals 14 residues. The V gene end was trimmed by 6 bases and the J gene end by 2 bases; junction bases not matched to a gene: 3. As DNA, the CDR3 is TGCAGTGCCAGTAGCGGGACTGGGGCCAACGTCCTGACTTTC. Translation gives CSASSGTGANVLTF.

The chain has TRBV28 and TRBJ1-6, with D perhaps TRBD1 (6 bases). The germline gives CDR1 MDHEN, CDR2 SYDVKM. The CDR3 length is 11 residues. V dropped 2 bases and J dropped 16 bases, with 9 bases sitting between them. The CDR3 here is CASSLTGQLHF. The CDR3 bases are TGTGCCAGCAGTTTAACGGGACAACTCCACTTT. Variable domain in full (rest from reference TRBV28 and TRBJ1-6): DVKVTQSSRYLVKRTGEKVFLECVQDMDHENMFWYRQDPGLGLRLIYFSYDVKMKEKGDIPEGYSVSREKKERFSLILESASTNQTSMYLCASSLTGQLHFGNGTRLTVT.

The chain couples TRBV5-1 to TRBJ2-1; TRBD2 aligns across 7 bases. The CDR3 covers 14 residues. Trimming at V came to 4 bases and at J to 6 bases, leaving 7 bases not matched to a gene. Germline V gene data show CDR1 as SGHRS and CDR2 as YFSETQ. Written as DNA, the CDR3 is TGCGCCAGCAGCCCGATGACTAGCAGCAATGAGCAGTTCTTC. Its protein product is CASSPMTSSNEQFF. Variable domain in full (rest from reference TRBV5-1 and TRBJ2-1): KAGVTQTPRYLIKTRGQQVTLSCSPISGHRSVSWYQQTPGQGLQFLFEYFSETQRNKGNFPGRFSGRQFSNSRSEMNVSTLELGDSALYLCASSPMTSSNEQFFGPGTRLTVL.

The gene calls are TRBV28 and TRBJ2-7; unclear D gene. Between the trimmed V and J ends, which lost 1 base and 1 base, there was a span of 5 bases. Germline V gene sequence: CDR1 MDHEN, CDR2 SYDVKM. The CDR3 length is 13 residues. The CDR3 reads CASSLSQSYEQYF. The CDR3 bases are TGTGCCAGCAGTTTATCGCAGTCCTACGAGCAGTACTTC. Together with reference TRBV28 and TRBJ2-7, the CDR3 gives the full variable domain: DVKVTQSSRYLVKRTGEKVFLECVQDMDHENMFWYRQDPGLGLRLIYFSYDVKMKEKGDIPEGYSVSREKKERFSLILESASTNQTSMYLCASSLSQSYEQYFGPGTRLTVT.